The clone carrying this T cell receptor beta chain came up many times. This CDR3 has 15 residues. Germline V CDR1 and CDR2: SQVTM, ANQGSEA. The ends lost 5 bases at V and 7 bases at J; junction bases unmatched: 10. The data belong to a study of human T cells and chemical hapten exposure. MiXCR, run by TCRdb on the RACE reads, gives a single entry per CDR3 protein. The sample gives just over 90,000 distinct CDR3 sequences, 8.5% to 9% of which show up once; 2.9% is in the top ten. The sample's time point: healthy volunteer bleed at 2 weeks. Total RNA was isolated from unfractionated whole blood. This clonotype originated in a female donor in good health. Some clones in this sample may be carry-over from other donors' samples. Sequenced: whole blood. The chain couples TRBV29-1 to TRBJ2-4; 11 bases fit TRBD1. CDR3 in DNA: TGCAGCGTTCATATCGGACAGGGGGCGAGGAACATTCAGTACTTC. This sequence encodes CSVHIGQGARNIQYF.